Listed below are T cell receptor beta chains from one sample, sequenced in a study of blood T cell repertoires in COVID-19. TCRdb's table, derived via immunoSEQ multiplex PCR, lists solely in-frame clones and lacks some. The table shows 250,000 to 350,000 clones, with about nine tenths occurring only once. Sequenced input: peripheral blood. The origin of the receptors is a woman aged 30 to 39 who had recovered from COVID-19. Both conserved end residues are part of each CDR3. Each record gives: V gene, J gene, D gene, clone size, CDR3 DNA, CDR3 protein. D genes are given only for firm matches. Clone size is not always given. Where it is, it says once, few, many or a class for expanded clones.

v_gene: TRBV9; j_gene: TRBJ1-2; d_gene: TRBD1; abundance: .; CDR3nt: TGTGCCAGCAGCGTGGACAGGGGGAACTATGGCTACACCTTC; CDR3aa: CASSVDRGNYGYTF
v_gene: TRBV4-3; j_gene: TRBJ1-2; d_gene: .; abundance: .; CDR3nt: TGCGCCAGCAGCCAATCACAGGGTGTGGGATATGGCTACACCTTC; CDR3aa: CASSQSQGVGYGYTF
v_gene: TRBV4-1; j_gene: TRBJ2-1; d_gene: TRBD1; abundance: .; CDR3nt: TGCGCCAGCAGCCCCCGGGACAGGGGCAATGAGCAGTTCTTC; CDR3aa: CASSPRDRGNEQFF
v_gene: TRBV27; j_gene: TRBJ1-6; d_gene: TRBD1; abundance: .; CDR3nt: TGTGCCAGCAGTGCGACAGGGTCTAACTCACCCCTCCACTTT; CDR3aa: CASSATGSNSPLHF
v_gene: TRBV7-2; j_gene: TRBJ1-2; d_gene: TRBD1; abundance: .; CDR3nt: TGTGCCAGCAGCTCATATCGACAGGGGGCAGGCTACACCTTC; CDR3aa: CASSSYRQGAGYTF
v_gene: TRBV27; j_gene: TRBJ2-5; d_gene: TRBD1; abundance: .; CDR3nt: TGTGCCAGCAGTTCCACCTTAGGGGGCCGGCCGGGGACCCAGTACTTC; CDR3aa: CASSSTLGGRPGTQYF
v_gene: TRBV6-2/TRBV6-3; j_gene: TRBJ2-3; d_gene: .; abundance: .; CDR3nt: TGTGCCAGCAGTTCGAGCACAGATACGCAGTATTTT; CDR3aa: CASSSSTDTQYF
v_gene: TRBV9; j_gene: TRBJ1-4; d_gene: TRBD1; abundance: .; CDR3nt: TGTGCCAGCAGCACAGGGGCAACTAATGAAAAACTGTTTTTT; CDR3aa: CASSTGATNEKLFF
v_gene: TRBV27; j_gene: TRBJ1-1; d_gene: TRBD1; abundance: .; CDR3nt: TGTGCCAGCAGTCGCGACGGACAGGGGAACACTGAAGCTTTCTTT; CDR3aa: CASSRDGQGNTEAFF
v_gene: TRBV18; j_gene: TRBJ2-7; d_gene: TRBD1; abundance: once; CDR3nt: TGTGCCAGCTCACCTTCCAAGAGGACAGGCTCCTACGAGCAGTACTTC; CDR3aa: CASSPSKRTGSYEQYF
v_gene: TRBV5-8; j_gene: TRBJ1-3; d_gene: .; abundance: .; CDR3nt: TGTGCCAGCAGCTTCAGACAGCTCTCCTCTGGAAACACCATATATTTT; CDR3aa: CASSFRQLSSGNTIYF
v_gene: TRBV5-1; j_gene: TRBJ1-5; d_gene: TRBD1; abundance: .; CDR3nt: TGCGCCAGCAGCAGCGGACCCTCAGGGGGAAGCAATCAGCCCCAGCATTTT; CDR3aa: CASSSGPSGGSNQPQHF
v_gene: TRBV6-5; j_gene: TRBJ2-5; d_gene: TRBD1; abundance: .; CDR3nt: TGTGCCAGCAGTTCGGCCCGGACAGGGGTCAGAGAGACCCAGTACTTC; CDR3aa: CASSSARTGVRETQYF
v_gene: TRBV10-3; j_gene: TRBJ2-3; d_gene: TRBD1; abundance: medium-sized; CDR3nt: TGTGCCATCAGTCCCAGGGGGCTAGAGACAGATACGCAGTATTTT; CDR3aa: CAISPRGLETDTQYF
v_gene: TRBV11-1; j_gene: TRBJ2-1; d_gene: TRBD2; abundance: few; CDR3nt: TGTGCCAGCAGTTTAGGGACTAGCTCCTACAATGAGCAGTTCTTC; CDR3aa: CASSLGTSSYNEQFF
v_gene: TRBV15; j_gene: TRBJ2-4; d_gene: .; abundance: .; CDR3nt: TGTGCCACCAGCAGAGAACGGACAGTGCAGTACTTC; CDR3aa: CATSRERTVQYF
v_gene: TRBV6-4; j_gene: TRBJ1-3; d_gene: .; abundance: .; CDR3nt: TGTGCCAGCAGTGATCCACGACAGGAAACTGGAAACACCATATATTTT; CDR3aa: CASSDPRQETGNTIYF
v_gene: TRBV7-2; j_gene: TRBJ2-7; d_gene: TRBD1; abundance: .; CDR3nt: TGTGCCAGCAGCCTTGGAGGACAGGGGGCGCGAGAGCAGTACTTC; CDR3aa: CASSLGGQGAREQYF
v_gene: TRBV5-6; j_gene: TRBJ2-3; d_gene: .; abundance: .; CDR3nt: TGTGCCAGCAGCTCGACAGGCTTGGGCACAGATACGCAGTATTTT; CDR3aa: CASSSTGLGTDTQYF
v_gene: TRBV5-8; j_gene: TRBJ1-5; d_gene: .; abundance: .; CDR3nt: TGTGCCAGCAGCTTGGATACTGGTCAGCCCCAGCATTTT; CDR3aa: CASSLDTGQPQHF
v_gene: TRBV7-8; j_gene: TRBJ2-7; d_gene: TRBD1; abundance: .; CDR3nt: TGTGCCAGCAGCCAAGAGACAGGGTACGGCTACGAGCAGTACTTC; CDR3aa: CASSQETGYGYEQYF
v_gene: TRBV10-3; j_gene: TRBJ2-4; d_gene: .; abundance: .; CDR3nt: TGTGCCATCAGTGAGGGCTCCCCGAGGGACATTCAGTACTTC; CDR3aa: CAISEGSPRDIQYF
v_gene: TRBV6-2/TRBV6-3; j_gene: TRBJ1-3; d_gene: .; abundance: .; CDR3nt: TGTGCCAGCAGTTACACACAGGACAACTCTGGAAACACCATATATTTT; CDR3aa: CASSYTQDNSGNTIYF
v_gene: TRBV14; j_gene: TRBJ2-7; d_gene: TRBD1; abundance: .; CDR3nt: TGTGCCAGCAGCCAAGGCAGGGGGCGGCCCTACGAGCAGTACTTC; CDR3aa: CASSQGRGRPYEQYF
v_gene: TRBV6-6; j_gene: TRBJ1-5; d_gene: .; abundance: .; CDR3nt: TGTGCCAGCAGTTACTATCCTGCGGGATCAGTGCCCCAGCATTTT; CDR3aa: CASSYYPAGSVPQHF
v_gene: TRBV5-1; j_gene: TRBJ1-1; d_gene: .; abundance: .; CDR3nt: TGCGCCAGCAGTGAAGTTAACGGAGCAAAAGTTGAAGCTTTCTTT; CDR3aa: CASSEVNGAKVEAFF
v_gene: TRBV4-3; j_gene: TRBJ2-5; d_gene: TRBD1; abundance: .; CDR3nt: TGCGCCAGCAGCCGGGACAGTTCCTCTAAAGAGACCCAGTACTTC; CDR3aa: CASSRDSSSKETQYF
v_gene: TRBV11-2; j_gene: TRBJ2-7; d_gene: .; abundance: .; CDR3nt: TGTGCCAGCAGCTTAGGGACCCGGAGGGTAGGGTTCTACGAGCAGTACTTC; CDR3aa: CASSLGTRRVGFYEQYF
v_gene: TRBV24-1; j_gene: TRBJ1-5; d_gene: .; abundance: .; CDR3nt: TGTGCCACCGCTGGACAGAATAGCAATCAGCCCCAGCATTTT; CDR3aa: CATAGQNSNQPQHF
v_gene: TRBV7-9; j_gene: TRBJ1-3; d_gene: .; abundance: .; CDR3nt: TGTGCCAGCAGCTTAGTTGTGCGGACAGTCTCTGGAAACACCATATATTTT; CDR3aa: CASSLVVRTVSGNTIYF
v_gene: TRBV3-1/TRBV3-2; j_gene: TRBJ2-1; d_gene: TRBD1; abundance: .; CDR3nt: TGTGCCAGCAGCCTCCGACAGGGGTCTGGGGATGAGCAGTTCTTC; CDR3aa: CASSLRQGSGDEQFF
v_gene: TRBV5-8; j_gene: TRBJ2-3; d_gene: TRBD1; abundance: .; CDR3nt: TGTGCCAGCAGCACGACAGGGTTCACAGATACGCAGTATTTT; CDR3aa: CASSTTGFTDTQYF
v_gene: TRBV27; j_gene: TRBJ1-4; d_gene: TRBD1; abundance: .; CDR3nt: TGTGCCAGCAGTCCCGTACAGGGGCTTGAGGAAAAACTGTTTTTT; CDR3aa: CASSPVQGLEEKLFF
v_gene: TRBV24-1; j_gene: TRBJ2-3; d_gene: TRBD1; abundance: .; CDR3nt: TGTGCCACCGCAAAGGGGGCTTACTTTTCTCCCACAGATACGCAGTATTTT; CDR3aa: CATAKGAYFSPTDTQYF
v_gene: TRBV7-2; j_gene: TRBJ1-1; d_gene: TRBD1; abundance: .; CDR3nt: TGTGCCAGCAGCGTGACAGGGGTACCTGAAGCTTTCTTT; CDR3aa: CASSVTGVPEAFF
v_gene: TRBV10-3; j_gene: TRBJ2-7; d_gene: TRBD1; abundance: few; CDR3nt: TGTGCCATCACAGGGGGCCCCAGAACAACCTACGAGCAGTACTTC; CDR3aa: CAITGGPRTTYEQYF
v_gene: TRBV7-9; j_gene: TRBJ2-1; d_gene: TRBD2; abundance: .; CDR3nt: TGTGCCAGCAGACTCGGGACTAGTTTGAATGAGCAGTTCTTC; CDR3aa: CASRLGTSLNEQFF
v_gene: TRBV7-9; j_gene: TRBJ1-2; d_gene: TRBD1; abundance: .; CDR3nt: TGTGCCAGCACTGACAGGGAGATCGGCTATGGCTACACCTTC; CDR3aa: CASTDREIGYGYTF
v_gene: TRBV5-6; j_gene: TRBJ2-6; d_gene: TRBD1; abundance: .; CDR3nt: TGTGCCAGCAGCTCTAACACAGGGGCTGGGGCCAACGTCCTGACTTTC; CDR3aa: CASSSNTGAGANVLTF
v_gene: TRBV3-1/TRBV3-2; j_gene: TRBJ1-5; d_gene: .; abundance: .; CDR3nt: TGTGCCAGCAGCCAAGATTTGCCAGGGGCTCTCAATCAGCCCCAGCATTTT; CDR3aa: CASSQDLPGALNQPQHF
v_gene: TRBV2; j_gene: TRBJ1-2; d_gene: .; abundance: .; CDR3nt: TGTGCCAGCAATTATAAGGGGGAAATTCATGGCTACACCTTC; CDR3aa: CASNYKGEIHGYTF
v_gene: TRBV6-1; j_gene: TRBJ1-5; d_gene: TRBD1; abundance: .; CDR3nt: TGTGCCAGCAGTGAAGCTACAGGGGGAAGGTGGAAGCCCCAGCATTTT; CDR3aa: CASSEATGGRWKPQHF
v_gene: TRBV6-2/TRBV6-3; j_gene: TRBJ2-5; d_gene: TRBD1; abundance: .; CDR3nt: TGTGCCAGCAGTTACTCTGCAACGGGACAGCCTATCTCGGAGACCCAGTACTTC; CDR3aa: CASSYSATGQPISETQYF